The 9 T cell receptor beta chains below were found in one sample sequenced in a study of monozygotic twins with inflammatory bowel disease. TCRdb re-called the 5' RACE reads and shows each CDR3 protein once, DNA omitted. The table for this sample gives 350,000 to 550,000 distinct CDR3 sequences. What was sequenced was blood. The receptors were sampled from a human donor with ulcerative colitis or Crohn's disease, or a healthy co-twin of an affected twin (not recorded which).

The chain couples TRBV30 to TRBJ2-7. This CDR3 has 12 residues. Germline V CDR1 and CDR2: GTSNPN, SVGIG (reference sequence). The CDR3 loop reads CAWDRLSYEQYF.

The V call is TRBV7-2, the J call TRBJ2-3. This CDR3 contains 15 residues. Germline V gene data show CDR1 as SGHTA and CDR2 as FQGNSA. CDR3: CASSLAGVIPDTQYF.

The CDR3 spells CATSRGTGITEAFF. The gene calls are TRBV15 and TRBJ1-1; TCRdb gives TRBD1 as the D gene, but with no DNA this cannot be confirmed. The CDR3 runs to 14 residues. CDR1 is LNHNV and CDR2 is YYDKDF in the germline V gene (reference sequence).

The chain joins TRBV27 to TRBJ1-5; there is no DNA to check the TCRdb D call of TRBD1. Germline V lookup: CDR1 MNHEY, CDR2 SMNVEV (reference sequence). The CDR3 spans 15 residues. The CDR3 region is CASSSNGGANQPQHF.

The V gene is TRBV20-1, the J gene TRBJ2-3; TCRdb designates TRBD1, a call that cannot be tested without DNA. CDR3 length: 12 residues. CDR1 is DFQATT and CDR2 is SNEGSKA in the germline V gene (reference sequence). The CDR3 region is CSAPRLTDTQYF.

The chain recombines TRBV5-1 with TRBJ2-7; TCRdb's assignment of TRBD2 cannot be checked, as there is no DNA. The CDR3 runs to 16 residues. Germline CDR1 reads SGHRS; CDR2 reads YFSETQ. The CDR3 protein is CASSLLPSGNPSEQYF.

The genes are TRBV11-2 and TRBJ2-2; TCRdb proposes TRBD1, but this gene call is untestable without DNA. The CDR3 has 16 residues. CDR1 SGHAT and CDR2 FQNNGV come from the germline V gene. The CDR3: CASSLGTGRLTGELFF.

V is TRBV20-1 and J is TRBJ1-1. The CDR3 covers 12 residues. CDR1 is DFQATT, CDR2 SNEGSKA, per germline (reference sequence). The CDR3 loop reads CSAQTAETEAFF.

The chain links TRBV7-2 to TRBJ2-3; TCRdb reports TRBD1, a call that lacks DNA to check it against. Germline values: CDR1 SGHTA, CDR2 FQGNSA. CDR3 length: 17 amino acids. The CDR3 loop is CASSLAPGGGPGDTQYF. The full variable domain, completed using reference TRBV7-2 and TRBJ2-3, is GAGVSQSPSNKVTEKGKDVELRCDPISGHTALYWYRQSLGQGLEFLIYFQGNSAPDKSGLPSDRFSAERTGGSVSTLTIQRTQQEDSAVYLCASSLAPGGGPGDTQYFGPGTRLTVL.